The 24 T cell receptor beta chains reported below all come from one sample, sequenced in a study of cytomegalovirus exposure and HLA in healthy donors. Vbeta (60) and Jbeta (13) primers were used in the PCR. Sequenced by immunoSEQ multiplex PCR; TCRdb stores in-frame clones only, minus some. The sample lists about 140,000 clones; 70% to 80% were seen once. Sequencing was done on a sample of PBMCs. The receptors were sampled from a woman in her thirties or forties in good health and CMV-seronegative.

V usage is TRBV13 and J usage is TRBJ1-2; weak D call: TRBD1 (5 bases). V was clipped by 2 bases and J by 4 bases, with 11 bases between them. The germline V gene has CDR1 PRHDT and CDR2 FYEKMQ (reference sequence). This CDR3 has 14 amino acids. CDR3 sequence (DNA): TGTGCCAGCAGCTTATATCAGGGCTCCTATGGCTACACCTTC. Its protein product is CASSLYQGSYGYTF.

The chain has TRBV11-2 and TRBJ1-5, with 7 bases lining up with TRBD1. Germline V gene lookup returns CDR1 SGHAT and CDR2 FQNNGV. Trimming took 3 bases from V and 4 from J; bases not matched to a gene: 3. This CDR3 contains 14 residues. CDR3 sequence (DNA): TGTGCCAGCAGCTTTAACAGGGGTAATCAGCCCCAGCATTTT. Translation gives CASSFNRGNQPQHF.

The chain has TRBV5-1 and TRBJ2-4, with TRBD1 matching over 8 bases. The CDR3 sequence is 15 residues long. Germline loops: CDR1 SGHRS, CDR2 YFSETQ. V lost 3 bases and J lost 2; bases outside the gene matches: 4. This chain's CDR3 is CASSSGGASKNIQYF. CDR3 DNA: TGCGCCAGCAGCTCAGGGGGCGCCTCCAAAAACATTCAGTACTTC.

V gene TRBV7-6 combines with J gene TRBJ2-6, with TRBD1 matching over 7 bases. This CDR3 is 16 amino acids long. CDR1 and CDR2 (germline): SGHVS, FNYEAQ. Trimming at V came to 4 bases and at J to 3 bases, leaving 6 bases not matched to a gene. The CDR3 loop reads CASSSYRGDGANVLTF. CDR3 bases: TGTGCCAGCAGCTCCTACAGGGGTGATGGGGCCAACGTCCTGACTTTC.

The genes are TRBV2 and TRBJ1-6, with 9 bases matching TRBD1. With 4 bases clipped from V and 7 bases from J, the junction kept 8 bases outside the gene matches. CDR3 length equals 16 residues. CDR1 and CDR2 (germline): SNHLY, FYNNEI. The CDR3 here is CASSVITGTGNSPLHF. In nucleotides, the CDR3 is TGTGCCAGCAGTGTAATTACCGGGACAGGGAATTCACCCCTCCACTTT.

CDR3 nucleotides: TGTGCCAGCAGTAAGACGACAGGGTACAATGAGCAGTTCTTC. Protein product: CASSKTTGYNEQFF. The chain combines TRBV6-6 with TRBJ2-1; 7 bases map to TRBD1. Trimming at V came to 5 bases and at J to 4 bases, leaving 5 bases not matched to a gene. Germline V gene lookup returns CDR1 MNHNY and CDR2 SVGAGI (reference sequence). The CDR3 contains 14 residues.

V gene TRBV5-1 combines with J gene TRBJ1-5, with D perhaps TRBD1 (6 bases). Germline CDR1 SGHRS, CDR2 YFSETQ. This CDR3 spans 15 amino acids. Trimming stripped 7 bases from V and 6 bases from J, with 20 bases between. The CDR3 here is CASSPGGQLGQPQHF. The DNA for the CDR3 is TGCGCCAGCTCGCCGGGGGGGCAATTAGGTCAGCCCCAGCATTTT.

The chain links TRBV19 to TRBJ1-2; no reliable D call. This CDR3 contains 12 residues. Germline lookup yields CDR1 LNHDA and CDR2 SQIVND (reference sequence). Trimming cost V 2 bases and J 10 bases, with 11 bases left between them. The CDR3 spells CASSIFDNPYTF. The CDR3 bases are TGTGCCAGTAGTATATTCGACAACCCCTACACCTTC. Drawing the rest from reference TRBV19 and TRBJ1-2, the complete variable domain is DGGITQSPKYLFRKEGQNVTLSCEQNLNHDAMYWYRQDPGQGLRLIYYSQIVNDFQKGDIAEGYSVSREKKESFPLTVTSAQKNPTAFYLCASSIFDNPYTFGSGTRLTVV.

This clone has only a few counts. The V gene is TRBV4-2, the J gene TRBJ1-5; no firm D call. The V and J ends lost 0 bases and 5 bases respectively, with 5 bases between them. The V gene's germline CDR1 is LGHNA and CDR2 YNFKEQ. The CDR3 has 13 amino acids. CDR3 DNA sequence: TGTGCCAGCAGCCAAGAACGGTATCAGCCCCAGCATTTT. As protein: CASSQERYQPQHF.

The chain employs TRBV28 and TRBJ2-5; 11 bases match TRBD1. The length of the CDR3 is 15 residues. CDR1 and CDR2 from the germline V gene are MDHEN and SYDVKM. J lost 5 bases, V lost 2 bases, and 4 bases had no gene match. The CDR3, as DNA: TGTGCCAGCAGTTTAGGACAGGGGGCGAGGGAGACCCAGTACTTC. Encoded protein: CASSLGQGARETQYF.

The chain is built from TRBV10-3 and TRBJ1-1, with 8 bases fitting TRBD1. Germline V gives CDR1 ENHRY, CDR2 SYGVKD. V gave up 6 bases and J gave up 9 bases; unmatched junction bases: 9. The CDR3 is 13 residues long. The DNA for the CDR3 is TGTGCCATCAGAACAGGGGGAGTCGAGAAAGCTTTCTTT. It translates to CAIRTGGVEKAFF.

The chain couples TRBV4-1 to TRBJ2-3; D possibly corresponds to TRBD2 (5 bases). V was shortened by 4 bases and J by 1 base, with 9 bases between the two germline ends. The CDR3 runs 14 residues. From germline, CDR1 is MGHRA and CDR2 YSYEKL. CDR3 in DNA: TGCGCCAGCAGCCCCCGGACTGGCACAGATACGCAGTATTTT. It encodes CASSPRTGTDTQYF.

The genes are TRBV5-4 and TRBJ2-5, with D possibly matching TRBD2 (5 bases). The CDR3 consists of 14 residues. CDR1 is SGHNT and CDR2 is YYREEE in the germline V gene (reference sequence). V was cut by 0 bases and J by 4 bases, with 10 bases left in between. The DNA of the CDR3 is TGTGCCAGCAGCTTGGAGCCTAGCAGAGAGACCCAGTACTTC. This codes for CASSLEPSRETQYF.

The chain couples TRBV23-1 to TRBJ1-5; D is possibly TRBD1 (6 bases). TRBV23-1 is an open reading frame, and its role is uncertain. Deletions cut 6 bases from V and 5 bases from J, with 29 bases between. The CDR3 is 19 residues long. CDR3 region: CASSHNVPGCWGQHQPQHF. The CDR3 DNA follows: TGCGCCAGCAGCCACAACGTGCCAGGGTGTTGGGGGCAACATCAGCCCCAGCATTTT.

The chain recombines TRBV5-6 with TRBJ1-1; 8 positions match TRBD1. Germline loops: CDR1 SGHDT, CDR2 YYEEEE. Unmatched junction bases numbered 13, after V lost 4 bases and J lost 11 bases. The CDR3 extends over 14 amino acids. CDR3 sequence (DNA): TGTGCCAGCAGCCCCTATGGGCCAGGGGGCGCCGCTTTCTTT. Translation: CASSPYGPGGAAFF.

This CDR3 reads CATSQRTGVRNEQFF. In DNA form, the CDR3 reads TGTGCCACCAGCCAAAGGACAGGGGTGAGGAATGAGCAGTTCTTC. The chain joins TRBV15 to TRBJ2-1, with 9 bases fitting TRBD1. CDR3 length: 15 amino acids. V lost 5 bases, J lost 7 bases, and 9 bases stayed unmatched. Germline V gene lookup returns CDR1 LNHNV and CDR2 YYDKDF (reference sequence).

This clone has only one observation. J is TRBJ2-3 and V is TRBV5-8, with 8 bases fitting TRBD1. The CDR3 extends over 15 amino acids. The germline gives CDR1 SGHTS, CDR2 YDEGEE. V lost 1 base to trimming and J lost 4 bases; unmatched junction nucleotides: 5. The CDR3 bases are TGTGCCAGCAGCTTGCGAACAGGGGGATCAGATACGCAGTATTTT. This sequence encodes CASSLRTGGSDTQYF.

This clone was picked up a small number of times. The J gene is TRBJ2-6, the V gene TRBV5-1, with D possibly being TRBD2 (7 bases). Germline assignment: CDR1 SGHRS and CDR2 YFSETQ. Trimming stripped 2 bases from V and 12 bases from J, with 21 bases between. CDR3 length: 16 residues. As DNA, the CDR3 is TGCGCCAGCAGCTTAACGGTAGGGGGGGGCCAGAGCGTCCTGACTTTC. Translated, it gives CASSLTVGGGQSVLTF.

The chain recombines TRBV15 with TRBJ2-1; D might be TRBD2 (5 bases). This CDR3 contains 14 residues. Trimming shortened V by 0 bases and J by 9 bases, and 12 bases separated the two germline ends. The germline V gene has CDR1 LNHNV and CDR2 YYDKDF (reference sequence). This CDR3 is CATSREKGSSEQFF. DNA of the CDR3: TGTGCCACCAGCAGAGAAAAAGGGAGTAGTGAGCAGTTCTTC.

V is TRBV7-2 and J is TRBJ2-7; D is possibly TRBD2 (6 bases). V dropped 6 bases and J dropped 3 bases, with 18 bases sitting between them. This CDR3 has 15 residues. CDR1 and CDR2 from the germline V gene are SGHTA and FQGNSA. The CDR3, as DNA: TGTGCCAGCAGGCCTAGCTTAGCGGAGAACTACGAGCAGTACTTC. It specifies CASRPSLAENYEQYF. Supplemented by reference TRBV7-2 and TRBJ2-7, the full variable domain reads GAGVSQSPSNKVTEKGKDVELRCDPISGHTALYWYRQSLGQGLEFLIYFQGNSAPDKSGLPSDRFSAERTGGSVSTLTIQRTQQEDSAVYLCASRPSLAENYEQYFGPGTRLTVT.

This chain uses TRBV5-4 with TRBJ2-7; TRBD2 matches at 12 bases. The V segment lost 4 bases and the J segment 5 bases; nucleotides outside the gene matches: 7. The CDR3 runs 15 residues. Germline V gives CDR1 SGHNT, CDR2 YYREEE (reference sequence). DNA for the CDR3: TGTGCCAGCAGCAAAAGACTAGCGGGAGACAACGAGCAGTACTTC. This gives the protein CASSKRLAGDNEQYF.

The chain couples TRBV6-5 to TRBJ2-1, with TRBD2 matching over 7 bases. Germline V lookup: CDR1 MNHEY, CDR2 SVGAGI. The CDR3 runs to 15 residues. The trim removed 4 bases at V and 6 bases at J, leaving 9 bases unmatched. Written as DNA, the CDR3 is TGTGCCAGCAGTTCTGGGACTACCGCGGTCAATGAGCAGTTCTTC. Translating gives CASSSGTTAVNEQFF.

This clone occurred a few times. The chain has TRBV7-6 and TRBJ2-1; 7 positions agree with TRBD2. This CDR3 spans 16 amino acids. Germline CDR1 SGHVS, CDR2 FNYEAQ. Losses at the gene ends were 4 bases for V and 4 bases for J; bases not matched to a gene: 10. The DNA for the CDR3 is TGTGCCAGCAGCTCCCCACCCAGCGGGAATTACAATGAGCAGTTCTTC. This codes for CASSSPPSGNYNEQFF.

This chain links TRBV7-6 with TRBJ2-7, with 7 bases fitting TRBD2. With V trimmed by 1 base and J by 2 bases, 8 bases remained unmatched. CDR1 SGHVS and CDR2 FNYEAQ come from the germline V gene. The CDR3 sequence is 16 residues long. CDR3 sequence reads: CASSLDESGEPYEQYF. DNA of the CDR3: TGTGCCAGCAGCTTAGACGAGAGCGGGGAACCCTACGAGCAGTACTTC.